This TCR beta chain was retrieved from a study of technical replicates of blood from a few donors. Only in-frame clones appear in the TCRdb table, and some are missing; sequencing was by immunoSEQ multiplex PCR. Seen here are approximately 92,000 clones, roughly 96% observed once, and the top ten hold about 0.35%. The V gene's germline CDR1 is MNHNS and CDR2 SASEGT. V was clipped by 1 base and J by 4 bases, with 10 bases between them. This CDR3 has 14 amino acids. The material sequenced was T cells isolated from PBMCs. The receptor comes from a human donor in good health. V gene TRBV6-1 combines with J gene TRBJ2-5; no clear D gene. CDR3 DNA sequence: TGTGCCAGCAGTGAAGGGGCGTTGTTAGAGACCCAGTACTTC. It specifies CASSEGALLETQYF.